The clone carrying this T cell receptor beta chain has only a few counts. This may come from a read error, since a much larger clone is one base off. The data are from a study of regulatory T cells in long-lasting Graves disease. The authors built TCR beta libraries using iRepertoire HTBI primers and Arm-PCR of CDR3 regions. TCRdb analysed the multiplex PCR reads with MiXCR anew, one entry per CDR3 protein. The data show around 360,000 distinct CDR3 sequences, 16% seen once. Time point indicated: newly diagnosed GD, antithyroid drugs for less than 3 months. PBMCs were the source of the RNA used for TCR sequencing. Germline CDR1 is GTSNPN and CDR2 is SVGIG (reference sequence). Deletions cut 0 bases from V and 8 bases from J, with 19 bases between. The CDR3 has 15 amino acids. Separately, the same data were catalogued under a study of T cells in Graves' hyperthyroidism and ophthalmopathy.

The specimen was peripheral blood mononuclear cells (PBMCs), collected at new diagnosis, from a patient treated with antithyroid drugs. The receptor was isolated from a woman in her late teens or twenties with Graves disease. The genes are TRBV30 and TRBJ1-2; the D gene is possibly TRBD1 (6 bases). The CDR3 bases are TGTGCCTGGAGTGTACGCGGTGGGGGCCGTATGGGCTACACCTTC. It yields the protein CAWSVRGGGRMGYTF.